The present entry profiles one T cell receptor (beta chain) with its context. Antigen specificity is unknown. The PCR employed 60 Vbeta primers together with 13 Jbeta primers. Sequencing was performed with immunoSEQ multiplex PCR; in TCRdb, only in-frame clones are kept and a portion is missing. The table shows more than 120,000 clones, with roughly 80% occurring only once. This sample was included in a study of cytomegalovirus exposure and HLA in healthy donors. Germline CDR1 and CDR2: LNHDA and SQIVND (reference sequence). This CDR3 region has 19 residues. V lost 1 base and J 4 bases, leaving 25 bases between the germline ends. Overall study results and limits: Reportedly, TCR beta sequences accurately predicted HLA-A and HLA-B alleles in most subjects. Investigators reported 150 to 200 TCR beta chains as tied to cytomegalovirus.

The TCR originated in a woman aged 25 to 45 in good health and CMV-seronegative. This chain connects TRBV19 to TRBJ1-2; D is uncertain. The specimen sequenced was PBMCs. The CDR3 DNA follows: TGTGCCAGTAGTATAGCCCCCTCCGCCGCCAGCGTGAAACCCTATGGCTACACCTTC. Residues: CASSIAPSAASVKPYGYTF.